The T cell receptor (beta chain) under discussion was sequenced for a study of cytomegalovirus exposure and HLA in healthy donors. Overall study findings and caveats: It was in a later analysis that TCR association rates were seen to vary by HLA locus, highest for DRB1 and lowest for HLA-C. When the data were analyzed later, several of the most significant clusters appeared to be linked to common viral pathogens.

In regard to this clone: Its specificity is unknown.

This PCR relied on a set of 60 Vbeta primers and 13 Jbeta primers. Assay used: immunoSEQ multiplex PCR; TCRdb lists only in-frame clones, some missing. This table has approximately 190,000 clones, more than 75% appearing once. The CDR3 has 20 residues. CDR1 and CDR2 from the germline V gene are LGHNA and YNFKEQ. Trimming shortened V by 0 bases and J by 1 base, and 24 bases separated the two germline ends. The sample consisted of PBMCs. This chain connects TRBV4-2 to TRBJ1-2, with no clear D. The receptor comes from a woman between 18 and 29 years old in good health and CMV-seronegative. CDR3 amino acids: CASSQDPPPAGILINYGYTF. CDR3 sequence (DNA): TGTGCCAGCAGCCAAGACCCCCCTCCAGCGGGAATCTTAATTAACTATGGCTACACCTTC.